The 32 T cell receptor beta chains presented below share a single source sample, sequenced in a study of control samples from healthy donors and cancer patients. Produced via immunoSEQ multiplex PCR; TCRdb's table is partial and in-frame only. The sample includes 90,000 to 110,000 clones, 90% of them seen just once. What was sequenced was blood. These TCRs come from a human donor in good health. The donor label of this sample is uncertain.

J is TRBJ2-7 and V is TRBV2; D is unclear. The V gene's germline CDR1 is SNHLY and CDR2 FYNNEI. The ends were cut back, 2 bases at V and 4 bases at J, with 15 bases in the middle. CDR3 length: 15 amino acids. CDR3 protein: CASSEMAGWGYEQYV. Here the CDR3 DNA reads TGTGCCAGCAGTGAAATGGCAGGTTGGGGATACGAGCAGTACGTC.

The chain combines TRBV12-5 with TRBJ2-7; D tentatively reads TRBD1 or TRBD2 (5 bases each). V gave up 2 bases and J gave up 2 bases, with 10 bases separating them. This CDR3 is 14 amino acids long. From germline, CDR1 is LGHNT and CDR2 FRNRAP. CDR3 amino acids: CASGLTGTTYEQYF. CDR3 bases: TGTGCTAGTGGTTTGACCGGGACCACCTACGAGCAGTACTTC.

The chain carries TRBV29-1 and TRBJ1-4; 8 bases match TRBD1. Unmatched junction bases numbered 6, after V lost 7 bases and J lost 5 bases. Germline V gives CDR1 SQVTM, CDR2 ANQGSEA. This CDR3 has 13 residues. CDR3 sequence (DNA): TGCAGCGCTGGACAGGGTGGCAATGAAAAACTGTTTTTT. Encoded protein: CSAGQGGNEKLFF.

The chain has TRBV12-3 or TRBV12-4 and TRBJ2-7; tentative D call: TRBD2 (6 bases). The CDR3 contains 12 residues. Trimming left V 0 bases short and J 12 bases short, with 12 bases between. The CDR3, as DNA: TGTGCCAGCAGTTTAGCCAACGCGGGGTCGTACTTC. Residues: CASSLANAGSYF.

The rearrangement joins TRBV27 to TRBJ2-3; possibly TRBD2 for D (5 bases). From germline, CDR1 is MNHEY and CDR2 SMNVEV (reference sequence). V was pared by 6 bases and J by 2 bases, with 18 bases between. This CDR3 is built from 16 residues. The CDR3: CASSNPHGLNTDTQYF. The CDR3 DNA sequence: TGTGCCAGCAGCAACCCACATGGACTCAACACAGATACGCAGTATTTT.

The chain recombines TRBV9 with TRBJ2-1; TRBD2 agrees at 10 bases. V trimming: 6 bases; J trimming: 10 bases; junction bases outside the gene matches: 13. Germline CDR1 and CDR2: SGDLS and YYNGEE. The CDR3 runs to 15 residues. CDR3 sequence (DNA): TGTGCCAGCACCGAGGGCCCTAGCGGGGGAGGGGAGCAGTTCTTC. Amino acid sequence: CASTEGPSGGGEQFF.

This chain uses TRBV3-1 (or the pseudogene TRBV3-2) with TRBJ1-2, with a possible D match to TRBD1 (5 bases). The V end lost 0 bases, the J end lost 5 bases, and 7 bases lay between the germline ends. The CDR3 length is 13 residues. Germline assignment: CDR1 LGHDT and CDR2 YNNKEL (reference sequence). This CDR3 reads CASSQETVYGYTF. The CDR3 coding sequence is TGTGCCAGCAGCCAAGAGACAGTTTATGGCTACACCTTC.

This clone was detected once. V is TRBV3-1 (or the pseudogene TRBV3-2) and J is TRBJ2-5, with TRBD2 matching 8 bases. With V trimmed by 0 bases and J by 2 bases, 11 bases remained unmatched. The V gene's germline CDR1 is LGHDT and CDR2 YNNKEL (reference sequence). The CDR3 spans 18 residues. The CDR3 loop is CASSQDRGLVFLQETQYF. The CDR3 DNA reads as TGTGCCAGCAGCCAAGATCGGGGACTAGTTTTCCTTCAAGAGACCCAGTACTTC.

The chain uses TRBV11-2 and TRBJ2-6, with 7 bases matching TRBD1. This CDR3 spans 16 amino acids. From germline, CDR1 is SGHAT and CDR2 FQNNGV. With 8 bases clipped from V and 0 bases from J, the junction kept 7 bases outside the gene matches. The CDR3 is CASGTGTVSGANVLTF. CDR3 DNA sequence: TGTGCCAGCGGAACCGGGACAGTCTCTGGGGCCAACGTCCTGACTTTC.

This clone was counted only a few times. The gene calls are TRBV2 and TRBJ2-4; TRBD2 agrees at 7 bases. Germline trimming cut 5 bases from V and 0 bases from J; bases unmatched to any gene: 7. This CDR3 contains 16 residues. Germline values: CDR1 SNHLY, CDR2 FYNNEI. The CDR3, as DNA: TGTGCCAGCAGTCTAGCGGCTTACCTAGCCAAAAACATTCAGTACTTC. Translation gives CASSLAAYLAKNIQYF. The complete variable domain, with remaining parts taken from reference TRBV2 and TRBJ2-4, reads EPEVTQTPSHQVTQMGQEVILRCVPISNHLYFYWYRQILGQKVEFLVSFYNNEISEKSEIFDDQFSVERPDGSNFTLKIRSTKLEDSAMYFCASSLAAYLAKNIQYFGAGTRLSVL.

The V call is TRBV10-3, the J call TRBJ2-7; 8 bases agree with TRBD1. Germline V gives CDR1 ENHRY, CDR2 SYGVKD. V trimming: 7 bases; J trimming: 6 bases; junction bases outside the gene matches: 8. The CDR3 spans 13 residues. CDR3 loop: CAITGQGRGEQYF. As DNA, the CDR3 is TGTGCCATCACCGGACAGGGTAGGGGCGAGCAGTACTTC.

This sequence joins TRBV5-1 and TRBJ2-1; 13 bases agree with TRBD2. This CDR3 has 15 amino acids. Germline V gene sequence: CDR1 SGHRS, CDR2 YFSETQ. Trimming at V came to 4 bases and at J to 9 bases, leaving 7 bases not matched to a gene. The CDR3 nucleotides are TGCGCCAGCAGCCCCACTAGCGGGGGGGCTTCTGAGCAGTTCTTC. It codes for CASSPTSGGASEQFF.

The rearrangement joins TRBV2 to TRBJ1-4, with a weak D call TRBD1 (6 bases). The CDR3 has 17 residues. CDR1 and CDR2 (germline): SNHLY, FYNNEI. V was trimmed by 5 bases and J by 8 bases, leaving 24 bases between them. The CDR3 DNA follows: TGTGCCAGCAGTCCCTTACCGACCGGGACAAGGCAGGAAAAACTGTTTTTT. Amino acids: CASSPLPTGTRQEKLFF.

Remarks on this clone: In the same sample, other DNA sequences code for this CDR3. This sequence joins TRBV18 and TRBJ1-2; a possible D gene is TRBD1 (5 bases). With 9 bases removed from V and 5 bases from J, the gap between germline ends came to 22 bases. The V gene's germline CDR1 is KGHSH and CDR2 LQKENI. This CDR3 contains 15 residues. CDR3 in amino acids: CASSSSGTTAYGYTF. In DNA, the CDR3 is TGTGCCAGTTCATCATCCGGGACCACGGCTTATGGCTACACCTTC.

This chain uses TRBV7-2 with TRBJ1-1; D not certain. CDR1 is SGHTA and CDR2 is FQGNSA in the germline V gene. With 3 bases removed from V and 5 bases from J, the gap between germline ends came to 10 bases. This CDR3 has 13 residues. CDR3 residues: CASSFQRATEAFF. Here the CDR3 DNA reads TGTGCCAGCAGCTTCCAAAGGGCAACTGAAGCTTTCTTT.

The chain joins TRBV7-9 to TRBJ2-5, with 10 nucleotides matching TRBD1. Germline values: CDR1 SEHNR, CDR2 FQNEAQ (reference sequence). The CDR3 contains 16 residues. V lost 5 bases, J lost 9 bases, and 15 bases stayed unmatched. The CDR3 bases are TGTGCCAGCAGCCACCAACAGACAGGGGGCTCCCGTTCCCAGTACTTC. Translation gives CASSHQQTGGSRSQYF.

For the CDR3, the DNA is TGTGCCAGTATGAGGGCCAGCTCTGGAAACACCATATATTTT. Translating gives CASMRASSGNTIYF. The chain uses TRBV19 and TRBJ1-3; D uncertain. V was shortened by 7 bases and J by 0 bases, with 10 bases between the two germline ends. The CDR3 totals 14 residues. Germline assignment: CDR1 LNHDA and CDR2 SQIVND (reference sequence).

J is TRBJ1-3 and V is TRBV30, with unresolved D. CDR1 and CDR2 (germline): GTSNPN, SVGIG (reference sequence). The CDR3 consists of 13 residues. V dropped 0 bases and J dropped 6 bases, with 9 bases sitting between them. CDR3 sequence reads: CAWSVKALNTIYF. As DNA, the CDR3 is TGTGCCTGGAGTGTAAAGGCTTTAAACACCATATATTTT.

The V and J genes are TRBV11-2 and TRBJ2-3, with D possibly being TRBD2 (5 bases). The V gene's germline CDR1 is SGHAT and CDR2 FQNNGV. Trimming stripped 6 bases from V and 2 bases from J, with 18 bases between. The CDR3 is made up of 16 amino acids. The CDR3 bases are TGTGCCAGCAGGCCAGCGGTTGCGGGTTACACAGATACGCAGTATTTT. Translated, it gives CASRPAVAGYTDTQYF.

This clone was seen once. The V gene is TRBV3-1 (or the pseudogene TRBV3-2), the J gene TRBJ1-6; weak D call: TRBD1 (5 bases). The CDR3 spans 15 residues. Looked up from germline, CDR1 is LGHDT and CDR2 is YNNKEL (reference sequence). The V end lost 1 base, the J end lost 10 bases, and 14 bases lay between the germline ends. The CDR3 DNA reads TGTGCCAGCAGCCAAGCTTCGGGGGTACAGTCACCCCTCCACTTT. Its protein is CASSQASGVQSPLHF.

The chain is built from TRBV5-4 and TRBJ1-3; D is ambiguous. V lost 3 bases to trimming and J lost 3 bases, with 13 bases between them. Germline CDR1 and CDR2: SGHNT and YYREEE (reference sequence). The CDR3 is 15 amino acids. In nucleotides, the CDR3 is TGTGCCAGCAGCTCGGCGGGCAGCTTTGGAAACACCATATATTTT. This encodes CASSSAGSFGNTIYF.

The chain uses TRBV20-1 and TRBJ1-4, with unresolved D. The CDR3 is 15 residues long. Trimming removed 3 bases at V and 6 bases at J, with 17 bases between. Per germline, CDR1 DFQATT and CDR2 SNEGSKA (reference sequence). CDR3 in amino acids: CSASPVKGIDEKLFF. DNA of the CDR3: TGCAGTGCTAGTCCAGTTAAAGGAATAGATGAAAAACTGTTTTTT.

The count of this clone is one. The CDR3 loop is CASMRPGLNQPQHF. In nucleotides, the CDR3 is TGTGCCAGTATGAGGCCGGGACTCAATCAGCCCCAGCATTTT. This rearrangement joins TRBV19 to TRBJ1-5; D perhaps matches TRBD1 (5 bases). Germline CDR1 LNHDA, CDR2 SQIVND (reference sequence). The CDR3 is 14 amino acids. V was clipped by 7 bases and J by 3 bases, with 13 bases between them.

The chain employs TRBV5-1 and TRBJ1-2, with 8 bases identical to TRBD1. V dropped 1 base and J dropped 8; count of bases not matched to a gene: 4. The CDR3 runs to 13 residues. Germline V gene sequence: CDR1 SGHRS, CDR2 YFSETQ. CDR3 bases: TGCGCCAGCAGCTTGTCGGACAGGGCCGGCTACACCTTC. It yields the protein CASSLSDRAGYTF.

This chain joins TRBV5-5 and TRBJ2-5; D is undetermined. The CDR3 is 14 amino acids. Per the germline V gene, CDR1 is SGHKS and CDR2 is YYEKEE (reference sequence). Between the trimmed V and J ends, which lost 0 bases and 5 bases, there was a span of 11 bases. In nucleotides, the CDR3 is TGTGCCAGCAGCTTGGGTGGGGTTGGGGAGACCCAGTACTTC. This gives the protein CASSLGGVGETQYF.

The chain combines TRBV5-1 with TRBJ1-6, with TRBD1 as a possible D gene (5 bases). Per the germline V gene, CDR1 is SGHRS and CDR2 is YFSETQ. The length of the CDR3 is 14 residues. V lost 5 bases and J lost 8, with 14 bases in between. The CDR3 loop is CASRRGGTDSPLHF. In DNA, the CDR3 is TGCGCCAGCAGGCGGGGGGGTACAGATTCACCCCTCCACTTT.

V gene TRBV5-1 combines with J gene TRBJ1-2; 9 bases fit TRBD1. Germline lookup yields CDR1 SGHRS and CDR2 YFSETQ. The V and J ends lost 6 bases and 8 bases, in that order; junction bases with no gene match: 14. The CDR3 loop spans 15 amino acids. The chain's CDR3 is CASTMSGTGSEGYTF. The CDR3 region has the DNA TGCGCCAGCACCATGTCCGGGACAGGGTCAGAGGGCTACACCTTC.

CDR3 region: CATSDPHPGGYQETQYF. The CDR3 nucleotides are TGTGCCACCAGTGATCCTCATCCCGGGGGGTATCAAGAGACCCAGTACTTC. This chain links TRBV24-1 with TRBJ2-5, with TRBD2 matching 7 bases. The CDR3 sequence is 17 residues long. In germline, CDR1 is KGHDR, CDR2 SFDVKD. V gave up 3 bases and J gave up 2 bases; unmatched junction bases: 11.

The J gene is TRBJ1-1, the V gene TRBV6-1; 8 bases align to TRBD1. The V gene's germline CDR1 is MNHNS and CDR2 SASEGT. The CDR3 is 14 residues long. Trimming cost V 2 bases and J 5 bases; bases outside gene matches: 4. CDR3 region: CASSESRGRTEAFF. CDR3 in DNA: TGTGCCAGCAGTGAATCCAGGGGGCGAACTGAAGCTTTCTTT.

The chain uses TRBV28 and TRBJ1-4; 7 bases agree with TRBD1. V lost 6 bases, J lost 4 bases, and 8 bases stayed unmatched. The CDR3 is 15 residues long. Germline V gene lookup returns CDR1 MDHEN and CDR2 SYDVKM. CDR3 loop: CASSSPGTVNEKLFF. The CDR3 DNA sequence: TGTGCCAGCAGCTCCCCGGGGACAGTTAATGAAAAACTGTTTTTT.

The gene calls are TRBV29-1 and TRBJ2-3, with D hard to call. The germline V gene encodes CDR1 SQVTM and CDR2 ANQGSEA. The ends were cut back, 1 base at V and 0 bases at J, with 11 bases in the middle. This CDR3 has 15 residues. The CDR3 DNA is TGCAGCGTTGAAGGACCCGGTGGGAGCACAGATACGCAGTATTTT. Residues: CSVEGPGGSTDTQYF.

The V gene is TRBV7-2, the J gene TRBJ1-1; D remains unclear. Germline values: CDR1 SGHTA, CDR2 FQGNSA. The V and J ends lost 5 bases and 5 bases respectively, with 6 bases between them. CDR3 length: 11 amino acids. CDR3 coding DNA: TGTGCCAGCAGCCCCGTAACTGAAGCTTTCTTT. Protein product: CASSPVTEAFF. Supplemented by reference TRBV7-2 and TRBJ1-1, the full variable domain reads GAGVSQSPSNKVTEKGKDVELRCDPISGHTALYWYRQSLGQGLEFLIYFQGNSAPDKSGLPSDRFSAERTGGSVSTLTIQRTQQEDSAVYLCASSPVTEAFFGQGTRLTVV.